This is a list of T cell receptor beta chains from one sample in a study of spatial heterogeneity in lung cancer. From the 5' RACE reads, TCRdb called clonotypes with MiXCR, one entry per CDR3 protein. The data show 75,000 or so distinct CDR3 sequences, 8% seen once. The sequencing here drew on PBMCs, taken at surgery. The receptor source for this set is a male donor with early-stage non-small cell lung cancer. CDR3s include the opening cysteine and the closing phenylalanine or tryptophan. A D gene is named only where the DNA matches it firmly. Clone size is given for some rows only: seen once, a few or many times, or a class if the clone is expanded.

CDR3 protein: CASSDASSYNEQFF
CDR3 DNA: TGCGCCAGCAGTGACGCAAGCTCCTACAATGAGCAGTTCTTC
J gene: TRBJ2-1
V gene: TRBV10-2
D gene: .
clone size: .

CDR3 protein: CASSTRGYEQYF
CDR3 DNA: TGTGCCAGCAGTACCAGGGGCTACGAGCAGTACTTC
J gene: TRBJ2-7
V gene: TRBV27
D gene: .
clone size: many

CDR3 protein: CAWSVEGLATYNEQFF
CDR3 DNA: TGTGCCTGGAGTGTCGAGGGACTAGCGACCTACAATGAGCAGTTCTTC
J gene: TRBJ2-1
V gene: TRBV30
D gene: TRBD2
clone size: many

CDR3 protein: CASSLGGRAYNEQFF
CDR3 DNA: TGTGCCAGCAGCTTGGGCGGGAGGGCATACAATGAGCAGTTCTTC
J gene: TRBJ2-1
V gene: TRBV7-3
D gene: TRBD2
clone size: .

CDR3 protein: CASRRDVLDNEQFF
CDR3 DNA: TGCGCCAGTCGACGGGACGTCCTGGACAATGAGCAGTTCTTC
J gene: TRBJ2-1
V gene: TRBV5-1
D gene: .
clone size: few

CDR3 protein: CASSYSGVGTGDGQPQHF
CDR3 DNA: TGTGCCAGCAGTTACTCCGGCGTAGGGACAGGGGATGGTCAGCCCCAGCATTTT
J gene: TRBJ1-5
V gene: TRBV6-2/TRBV6-3
D gene: TRBD1
clone size: many

CDR3 protein: CATSDLREQFF
CDR3 DNA: TGTGCCACCAGTGATTTAAGGGAGCAGTTCTTC
J gene: TRBJ2-1
V gene: TRBV24-1
D gene: .
clone size: many

CDR3 protein: CASSLKGAEGEQYF
CDR3 DNA: TGTGCCAGCAGCTTGAAAGGGGCCGAAGGCGAGCAGTACTTC
J gene: TRBJ2-7
V gene: TRBV5-5
D gene: .
clone size: many

CDR3 protein: CASSLYRNQPQHF
CDR3 DNA: TGTGCCAGCAGTTTATACAGGAATCAGCCCCAGCATTTT
J gene: TRBJ1-5
V gene: TRBV27
D gene: .
clone size: medium-sized

CDR3 protein: CASSLVYEQYF
CDR3 DNA: TGTGCCAGCAGTTTGGTCTACGAGCAGTACTTC
J gene: TRBJ2-7
V gene: TRBV6-1
D gene: .
clone size: .

CDR3 protein: CASSAVGRPSYEQYF
CDR3 DNA: TGTGCCAGCAGCGCCGTCGGGAGGCCCTCCTACGAGCAGTACTTC
J gene: TRBJ2-7
V gene: TRBV11-1
D gene: TRBD2
clone size: many

CDR3 protein: CASSLTSGAYNEQFF
CDR3 DNA: TGTGCCAGCAGCCTGACTAGCGGTGCCTACAATGAGCAGTTCTTC
J gene: TRBJ2-1
V gene: TRBV7-2
D gene: TRBD2
clone size: few

CDR3 protein: CAITGRSPGLSHEQYF
CDR3 DNA: TGTGCCATCACTGGTCGTTCGCCGGGACTTTCCCACGAGCAGTACTTC
J gene: TRBJ2-7
V gene: TRBV10-3
D gene: .
clone size: many

CDR3 protein: CASSVWGSAEAFF
CDR3 DNA: TGTGCCAGCAGTGTATGGGGGTCAGCTGAAGCTTTCTTT
J gene: TRBJ1-1
V gene: TRBV6-5
D gene: .
clone size: .

CDR3 protein: CAWSVSGGTEAFF
CDR3 DNA: TGTGCCTGGAGTGTGTCTGGGGGCACTGAAGCTTTCTTT
J gene: TRBJ1-1
V gene: TRBV30
D gene: .
clone size: many

CDR3 protein: CASSSGGGMAPQHF
CDR3 DNA: TGTGCCAGCAGTTCCGGAGGGGGGATGGCGCCCCAGCATTTT
J gene: TRBJ1-5
V gene: TRBV6-6
D gene: .
clone size: once

CDR3 protein: CASSPTPGLAGTDTQYF
CDR3 DNA: TGTGCCAGCAGTCCTACCCCGGGACTAGCGGGAACTGATACGCAGTATTTT
J gene: TRBJ2-3
V gene: TRBV2
D gene: TRBD2
clone size: many

CDR3 protein: CASSLSSGGVYGYTF
CDR3 DNA: TGTGCCAGCAGTTTATCGTCAGGGGGCGTCTATGGCTACACCTTC
J gene: TRBJ1-2
V gene: TRBV12-3/TRBV12-4
D gene: TRBD1
clone size: .

CDR3 protein: CASSQDSGQGARAFF
CDR3 DNA: TGCGCCAGCAGCCAAGACTCGGGACAGGGGGCGAGGGCTTTCTTT
J gene: TRBJ1-1
V gene: TRBV4-3
D gene: TRBD1
clone size: few

CDR3 protein: CASSLLPNEQFF
CDR3 DNA: TGCGCCAGCAGCCTACTGCCTAATGAGCAGTTCTTC
J gene: TRBJ2-1
V gene: TRBV5-1
D gene: .
clone size: .

CDR3 protein: CATKLSGGAAEAFF
CDR3 DNA: TGTGCCACCAAACTCTCAGGGGGCGCGGCTGAAGCTTTCTTT
J gene: TRBJ1-1
V gene: TRBV12-3/TRBV12-4
D gene: TRBD1
clone size: .

CDR3 protein: CASSFGGEAYNSPLHF
CDR3 DNA: TGTGCCAGCAGTTTCGGGGGGGAGGCCTATAATTCACCCCTCCACTTT
J gene: TRBJ1-6
V gene: TRBV27
D gene: .
clone size: few

CDR3 protein: CSAAVTVDSYGYTF
CDR3 DNA: TGCAGCGCCGCCGTGACCGTTGACTCCTATGGCTACACCTTC
J gene: TRBJ1-2
V gene: TRBV29-1
D gene: .
clone size: .

CDR3 protein: CSVRQGSHEQFF
CDR3 DNA: TGCAGCGTTAGACAGGGTTCACATGAGCAGTTCTTC
J gene: TRBJ2-1
V gene: TRBV29-1
D gene: TRBD1
clone size: many